The entry that follows covers one T cell receptor beta chain sequence. Its antigen remains unidentified. One entry per CDR3 protein, called by TCRdb with MiXCR from the RT-PCR reads. This sample carries 700,000 to 800,000 distinct CDR3 sequences, about 18% of them seen once, and the ten largest clones take approximately 10%. The record originates from a study of response to subunit inactivated influenza vaccine. Regarding the study as a whole: Authors suggested few new T cells are recruited by each seasonal influenza vaccination.

Sequences were derived from PBMCs from blood, sampled 5 to 6 days after vaccination. The receptor comes from a man between 45 and 60 years old who received an inactivated influenza vaccine.

DNA for the CDR3: TGTGCCAGCAGTTACTCCGGGCACTCGAGCTCTGGGGCCAACGTCCTGACTTTC. Translating gives CASSYSGHSSSGANVLTF. J is TRBJ2-6 and V is TRBV6-2 or TRBV6-3; D unclear. The CDR3 consists of 18 residues. V was shortened by 0 bases and J by 0 bases, with 12 bases between the two germline ends. The germline CDR1 and CDR2 sequences are MNHEY and SVGEGT.